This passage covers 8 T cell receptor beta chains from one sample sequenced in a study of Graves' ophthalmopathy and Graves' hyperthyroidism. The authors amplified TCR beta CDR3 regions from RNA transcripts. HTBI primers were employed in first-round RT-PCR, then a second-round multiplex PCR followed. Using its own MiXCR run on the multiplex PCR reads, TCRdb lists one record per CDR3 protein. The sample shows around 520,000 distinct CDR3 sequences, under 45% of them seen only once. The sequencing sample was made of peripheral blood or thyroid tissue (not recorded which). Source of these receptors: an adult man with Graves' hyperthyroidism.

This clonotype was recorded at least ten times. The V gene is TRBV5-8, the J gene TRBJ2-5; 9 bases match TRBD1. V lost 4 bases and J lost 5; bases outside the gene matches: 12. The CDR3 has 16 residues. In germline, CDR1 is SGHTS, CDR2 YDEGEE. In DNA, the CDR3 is TGTGCCAGCAGCCACCCAACTACAGGGGGCCACGAGACCCAGTACTTC. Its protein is CASSHPTTGGHETQYF.

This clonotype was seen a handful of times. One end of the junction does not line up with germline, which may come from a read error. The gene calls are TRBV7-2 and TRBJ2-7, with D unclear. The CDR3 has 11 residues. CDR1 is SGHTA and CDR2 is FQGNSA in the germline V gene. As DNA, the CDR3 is TGTGGCAGCAGCCAGACTTACGAGCAGTACTTC. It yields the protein CGSSQTYEQYF.

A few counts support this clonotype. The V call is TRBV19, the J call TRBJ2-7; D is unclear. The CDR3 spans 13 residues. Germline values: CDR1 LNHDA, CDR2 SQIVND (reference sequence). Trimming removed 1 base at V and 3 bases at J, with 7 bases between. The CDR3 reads CASSIGQHYEQYF. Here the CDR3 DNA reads TGTGCCAGTAGTATAGGGCAGCACTACGAGCAGTACTTC.

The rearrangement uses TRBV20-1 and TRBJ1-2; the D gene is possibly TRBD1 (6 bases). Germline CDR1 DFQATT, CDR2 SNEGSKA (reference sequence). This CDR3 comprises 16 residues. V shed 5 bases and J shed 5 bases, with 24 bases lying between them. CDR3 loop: CSAGALGDIKFYGYTF. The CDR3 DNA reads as TGCAGTGCTGGAGCGCTCGGGGACATTAAGTTTTATGGCTACACCTTC.

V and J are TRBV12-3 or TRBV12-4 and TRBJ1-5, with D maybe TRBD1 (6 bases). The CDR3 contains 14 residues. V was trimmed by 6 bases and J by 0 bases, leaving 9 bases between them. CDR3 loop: CASSRGNSNQPQHF. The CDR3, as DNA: TGTGCCAGCAGCAGGGGAAATAGCAATCAGCCCCAGCATTTT.

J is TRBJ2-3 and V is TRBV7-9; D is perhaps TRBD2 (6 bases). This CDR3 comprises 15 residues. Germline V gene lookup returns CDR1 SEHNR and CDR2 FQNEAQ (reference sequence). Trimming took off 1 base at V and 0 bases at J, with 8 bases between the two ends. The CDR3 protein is CASSLGGTSTDTQYF. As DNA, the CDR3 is TGTGCCAGCAGCTTAGGCGGGACTAGCACAGATACGCAGTATTTT.

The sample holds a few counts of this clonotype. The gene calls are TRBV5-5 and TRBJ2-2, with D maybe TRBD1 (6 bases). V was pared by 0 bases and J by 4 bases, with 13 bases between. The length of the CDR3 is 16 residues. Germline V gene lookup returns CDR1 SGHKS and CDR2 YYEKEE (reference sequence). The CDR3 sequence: CASSLAQGRGTGELFF. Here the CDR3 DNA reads TGTGCCAGCAGCTTGGCACAGGGTCGAGGCACCGGGGAGCTGTTTTTT.

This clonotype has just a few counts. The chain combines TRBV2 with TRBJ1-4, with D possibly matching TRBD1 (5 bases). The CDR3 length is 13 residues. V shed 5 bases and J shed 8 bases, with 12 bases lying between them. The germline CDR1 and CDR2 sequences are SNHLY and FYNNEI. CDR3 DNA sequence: TGTGCCAGCAGTACAAGACGGGGGGAAAAACTGTTTTTT. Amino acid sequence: CASSTRRGEKLFF.